This T cell receptor (beta chain) comes out of a study of OX40 agonist ivuxolimab in advanced cancers. For the study at large: There were three patients with partial responses, one having hepatocellular carcinoma and two cutaneous melanoma. Study conclusions and caveats: Low normalized T-cell clonal expansion was additionally recorded for some nonresponders. Both CD4+ and CD8+ T cell populations in blood had undergone clonal expansion by week 6 at 0.1 to 3.0 mg/kg.

Only in-frame clones appear in the TCRdb table, and some are missing; sequencing was by immunoSEQ multiplex PCR. The sample contains around 92,000 clones, around 84% of which appear only once. CDR1 LNHDA and CDR2 SQIVND come from the germline V gene (reference sequence). V dropped 6 bases and J dropped 9 bases, with 8 bases sitting between them. The CDR3 extends over 11 amino acids. With regard to this clone: The antigen remains undetermined.

Specimen: CD4+ or CD8+ T cells sorted from blood, collected in a trial of the OX40 agonist ivuxolimab. The clonotype comes from an adult with an advanced solid tumor such as melanoma, head and neck, liver or kidney cancer. The V gene is TRBV19, the J gene TRBJ2-2; D assignment may be TRBD1 or TRBD2 (5 bases each). CDR3 sequence: CASRTGRELFF. The DNA of the CDR3 is TGTGCCAGTAGGACGGGACGGGAGCTGTTTTTT.